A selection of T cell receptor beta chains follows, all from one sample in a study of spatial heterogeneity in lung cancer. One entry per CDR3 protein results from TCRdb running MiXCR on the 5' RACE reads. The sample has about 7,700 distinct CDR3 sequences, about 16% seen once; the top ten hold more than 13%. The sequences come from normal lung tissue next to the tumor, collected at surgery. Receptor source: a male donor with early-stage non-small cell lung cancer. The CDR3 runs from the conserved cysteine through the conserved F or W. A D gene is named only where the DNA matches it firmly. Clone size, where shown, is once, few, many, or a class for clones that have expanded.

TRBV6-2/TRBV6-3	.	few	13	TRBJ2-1	TGTGCCAGCAGTTACGAGGGGTACAATGAGCAGTTCTTC	CASSYEGYNEQFF
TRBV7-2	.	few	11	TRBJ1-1	TGTGCCAGCAGCCCGCGCCAGGAAGCTTTCTTT	CASSPRQEAFF
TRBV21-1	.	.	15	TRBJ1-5	TGTGCCAGCAACCACCCTCGAGAGGGCAATCAGCCCCAGCATTTT	CASNHPREGNQPQHF
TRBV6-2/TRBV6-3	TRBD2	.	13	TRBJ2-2	TGTGCCAGCATGGTAGCGGGGACCGGGGAGCTGTTTTTT	CASMVAGTGELFF
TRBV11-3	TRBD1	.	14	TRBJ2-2	TGTGCCAGCAGCTCGGACAGGGCAGGCGGGGAGCTGTTTTTT	CASSSDRAGGELFF
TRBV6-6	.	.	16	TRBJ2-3	TGTGCCAGCAGTTTAAGTGGGAGGGGGACAAAAGATACGCAGTATTTT	CASSLSGRGTKDTQYF
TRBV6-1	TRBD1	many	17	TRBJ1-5	TGTGCCAGCAGTGGAGTACAGGGGGCGAGGGGCAATCAGCCCCAGCATTTT	CASSGVQGARGNQPQHF
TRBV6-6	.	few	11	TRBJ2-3	TGTGCCAGCAAAGGAGCAGATACGCAGTATTTT	CASKGADTQYF
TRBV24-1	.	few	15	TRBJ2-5	TGTGCCACCAGTGACCGGGATTCAGCGGCGGAGACCCAGTACTTC	CATSDRDSAAETQYF
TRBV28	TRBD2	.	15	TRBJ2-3	TGTGCCAGCAATCTGGGGGGCGGGAGGTCAGATACGCAGTATTTT	CASNLGGGRSDTQYF
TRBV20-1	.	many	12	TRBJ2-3	TGCAGTGCTAGCAGGGGCACAGATACGCAGTATTTT	CSASRGTDTQYF
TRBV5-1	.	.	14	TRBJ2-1	TGCGCCAGCAGCTTGGCCGCTAGTGGGAGTGAGCAGTTCTTC	CASSLAASGSEQFF
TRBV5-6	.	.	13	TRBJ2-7	TGTGCCAGCAGCTTCGGGGGACCCTACGAGCAGTACTTC	CASSFGGPYEQYF
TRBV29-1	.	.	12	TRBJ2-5	TGCAGCGTTGAACAGCGACAAGAGACCCAGTACTTC	CSVEQRQETQYF
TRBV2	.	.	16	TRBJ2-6	TGTGCCAGCAGCCCCCGAGGAGGTACTGGGGCCAACGTCCTGACTTTC	CASSPRGGTGANVLTF
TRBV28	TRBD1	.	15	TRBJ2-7	TGTGCCAGCAGGCCACAGGGGACACCCGGTTTCGAGCAGTACTTC	CASRPQGTPGFEQYF
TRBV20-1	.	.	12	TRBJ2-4	TGCAGTGCAAGGCTAGCCAAAAACATTCAGTACTTC	CSARLAKNIQYF
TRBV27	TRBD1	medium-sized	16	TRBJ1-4	TGTGCCAGCAGTCCCAGAGGGGGCTCAACTAATGAAAAACTGTTTTTT	CASSPRGGSTNEKLFF
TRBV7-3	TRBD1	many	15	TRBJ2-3	TGTGCCAGCAGCCCAACCCGGGACAGGAGAGATACGCAGTATTTT	CASSPTRDRRDTQYF
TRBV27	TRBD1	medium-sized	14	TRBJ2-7	TGTGCCAGCAGCCCTATAGGACAGGGTCACGAGCAGTACTTC	CASSPIGQGHEQYF
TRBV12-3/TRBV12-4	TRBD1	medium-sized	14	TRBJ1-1	TGTGCCAGCAGTTTAGGGACAGGACCCGGTGAAGCTTTCTTT	CASSLGTGPGEAFF
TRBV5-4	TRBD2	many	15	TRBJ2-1	TGTGCCAGCAGCTTGGGACTAGCGACCTACAATGAGCAGTTCTTC	CASSLGLATYNEQFF
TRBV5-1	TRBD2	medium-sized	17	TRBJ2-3	TGCGCCAGCAGCCCAGGGACTAGCGGGGACTTCACAGATACGCAGTATTTT	CASSPGTSGDFTDTQYF
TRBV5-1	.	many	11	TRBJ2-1	TGCGCCAGCAGCCGTACTAATGAGCAGTTCTTC	CASSRTNEQFF
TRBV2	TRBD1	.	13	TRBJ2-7	TGTGCCAGCAGGGGGGACAGAAGGTACGAGCAGTACTTC	CASRGDRRYEQYF
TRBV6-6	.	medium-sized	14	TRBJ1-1	TGTGCCAGCAGTAGGACAGTTCCGCAGACTGAAGCTTTCTTT	CASSRTVPQTEAFF
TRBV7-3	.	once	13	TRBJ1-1	TGTGCCAGCAGCGAGACAGTGAACACTGAAGCTTTCTTT	CASSETVNTEAFF
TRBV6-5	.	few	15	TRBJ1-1	TGTGCCAGCAGTTACGAGTATCGGGGGGCCACTGAAGCTTTCTTT	CASSYEYRGATEAFF